This TCR beta chain is drawn from a study of CD8 T cells in ankylosing spondylitis (dated by TCRdb to 2015 to 2018). With regard to the full study: T cell receptor beta repertoires were profiled in healthy donors and ankylosing spondylitis patients so that disease-linked TCR variants could be found. Peripheral blood was sampled, and synovial fluid was additionally collected from ankylosing spondylitis patients. The full study cohort was made up of approximately 27 ankylosing spondylitis patients and some 100 healthy donors.

The reads were generated on an Illumina HiSeq 2500. TCR beta libraries were prepared by quantitative 5'-RACE with molecular barcodes. Per the original workflow: To identify disease-linked TCR variants, a new computational method was used, one built on a probabilistic model of VDJ rearrangement. Starting from the raw public reads, TCRdb applied fastp trimming at Q25, assembled clones with MiXCR and retained in-frame beta chains. Each CDR3 protein appears once, grouped with its most common genes and DNA. TCRdb's processing, not the authors' own work, is the source of the V and J calls. This sample is represented by about 220,000 distinct CDR3 sequences; roughly 6.6% of them were singletons. The ten most abundant clones make up approximately 15% of the sample. Paper-wide results and their limitations: Blood from ankylosing spondylitis patients appeared to be characterized by a TCR beta motif made up of fewer than ten highly homologous amino acid variants. Some motif variants were previously reported in synovial fluid and blood of reactive arthritis patients, suggesting common disease-initiation mechanisms. The disease-linked clones showed a CD8+ phenotype and occurred at relatively low frequencies in peripheral blood. The disease-linked clones were reported to be significantly enriched in matched synovial fluid samples from ankylosing spondylitis patients.

From a lookup of the germline V gene (reference sequence), CDR1 and CDR2 are WNHNN and SYGVQD. Taken from cysteine to phenylalanine, the CDR3 has 13 residues. Here the CDR3 DNA is all that survives: 39 bases in frame from base 1. After removal of 8 bases from V and 3 bases from J, the junction retains 4 bases not matched to a gene. In its sample, this clonotype was seen a few times. The target of this receptor is not known. No quality values exist for individual bases; no much larger clone is one base distant. The clonotype originates from a male donor with ankylosing spondylitis. The chain was built from TRBV10-1 and TRBJ2-7; a stretch of 10 junction bases matches TRBD1. The sample taken for sequencing was blood, either unsorted or a sorted T cell fraction (not recorded which). The CDR3 protein: CASARDRGYEQYF. The sequenced DNA: TGCGCCAGCGCCCGGGACAGGGGCTACGAGCAGTACTTC.